The 16 T cell receptor beta chains below all came from one sample that was sequenced in a study of cytomegalovirus exposure and HLA in healthy donors. Vbeta (60) and Jbeta (13) primers were used in the PCR. Profiled with immunoSEQ multiplex PCR; TCRdb holds only in-frame clones, not every one. The repertoire holds more than 100,000 clones, with 75% to 85% as singletons. Material for sequencing was PBMCs. The receptors originated from a woman in her thirties or forties in good health and CMV-seronegative.

The chain links TRBV7-2 to TRBJ2-1, with D hard to call. CDR3 length: 14 amino acids. V was trimmed by 2 bases and J by 0 bases, leaving 5 bases between them. CDR1 and CDR2 from the germline V gene are SGHTA and FQGNSA. CDR3 DNA: TGTGCCAGCAGCTTAATCAGCTCCTACAATGAGCAGTTCTTC. This gives the protein CASSLISSYNEQFF.

This sequence joins TRBV5-1 and TRBJ2-7; the D gene is possibly TRBD2 (5 bases). The V and J ends lost 7 bases and 5 bases respectively, with 16 bases between them. Germline CDR1 is SGHRS and CDR2 is YFSETQ. The CDR3 length is 13 residues. CDR3 protein: CASARPGEDEQYF. DNA for the CDR3: TGCGCCAGCGCTCGTCCCGGGGAAGACGAGCAGTACTTC.

The chain employs TRBV6-1 and TRBJ2-7, with D tentatively TRBD2 (6 bases). With 3 bases removed from V and 5 bases from J, the gap between germline ends came to 17 bases. Germline V CDR1 and CDR2: MNHNS, SASEGT. The CDR3 runs to 15 residues. CDR3 amino acids: CASSERIGREDEQYF. Written as DNA, the CDR3 is TGTGCCAGCAGTGAGAGGATTGGCAGGGAGGACGAGCAGTACTTC.

To note about this clone: Other DNA variants within this sample encode the same CDR3. CDR3 coding DNA: TGTGCCAGTAGCAACGGACAGGGGAGAACGGATACGCAGTATTTT. This sequence encodes CASSNGQGRTDTQYF. The rearrangement uses TRBV19 and TRBJ2-3; 9 bases are a match to TRBD1. Germline V gives CDR1 LNHDA, CDR2 SQIVND (reference sequence). This CDR3 has 15 amino acids. Unmatched junction bases numbered 10, after V lost 6 bases and J lost 6 bases.

This clone was recorded a few times. V gene TRBV7-2 combines with J gene TRBJ2-7; 15 bases are shared with TRBD2. Germline trimming cut 2 bases from V and 5 bases from J; bases unmatched to any gene: 7. CDR1 is SGHTA, CDR2 FQGNSA, per germline. The CDR3 is made up of 17 amino acids. Here the CDR3 DNA reads TGTGCCAGCAGCTTAAGGTTGGGACTAGCGGGGGGTGACGAGCAGTACTTC. Its translation is CASSLRLGLAGGDEQYF.

The chain joins TRBV7-2 to TRBJ2-3, with D hard to call. Per the germline V gene, CDR1 is SGHTA and CDR2 is FQGNSA. The CDR3 is 11 amino acids. V lost 2 bases to trimming and J lost 8 bases, with 5 bases between them. Written as DNA, the CDR3 is TGTGCCAGCAGCTTACGCAGTACGCAGTATTTT. Encoded protein: CASSLRSTQYF.

This clone was detected a few times. The chain carries TRBV5-1 and TRBJ2-7, with 11 nucleotides matching TRBD1. V lost 4 bases and J lost 3; bases outside the gene matches: 3. Germline V gene sequence: CDR1 SGHRS, CDR2 YFSETQ. The CDR3 covers 14 residues. In nucleotides, the CDR3 is TGCGCCAGCAGCGGGACAGGGGGGGACTACGAGCAGTACTTC. Its translation is CASSGTGGDYEQYF.

V usage is TRBV11-2 and J usage is TRBJ1-6; TRBD1 might be the D (6 bases). In germline, CDR1 is SGHAT, CDR2 FQNNGV. The CDR3 loop spans 15 amino acids. V was trimmed by 0 bases and J by 4 bases, leaving 7 bases between them. This CDR3 reads CASSLETGYNSPLHF. Here the CDR3 DNA reads TGTGCCAGCAGCTTAGAAACAGGGTATAATTCACCCCTCCACTTT. Full variable domain (remainder filled in from reference TRBV11-2 and TRBJ1-6): EAGVAQSPRYKIIEKRQSVAFWCNPISGHATLYWYQQILGQGPKLLIQFQNNGVVDDSQLPKDRFSAERLKGVDSTLKIQPAKLEDSAVYLCASSLETGYNSPLHFGNGTRLTVT.

A few counts support this clone. V usage is TRBV2 and J usage is TRBJ2-1; maybe TRBD2 (7 bases). CDR3 size: 16 residues. V was trimmed by 7 bases and J by 0 bases, leaving 16 bases between them. The germline V gene encodes CDR1 SNHLY and CDR2 FYNNEI. The CDR3 spells CASNPRGASSYNEQFF. The CDR3 nucleotides read TGTGCCAGCAACCCTCGGGGGGCGAGCTCCTACAATGAGCAGTTCTTC.

V is TRBV6-1 and J is TRBJ1-4; D possibly corresponds to TRBD1 (6 bases). The germline V gene has CDR1 MNHNS and CDR2 SASEGT. Trimming pared 6 bases from V and 4 bases from J, leaving 12 bases between. The CDR3 runs 14 residues. The CDR3, as DNA: TGTGCCAGCAGAACAGGGTCTGGTAATGAAAAACTGTTTTTT. This gives the protein CASRTGSGNEKLFF.

This clone occurred once. The gene calls are TRBV5-4 and TRBJ1-2; D gene unclear. From germline, CDR1 is SGHNT and CDR2 YYREEE (reference sequence). V was pared by 7 bases and J by 8 bases, with 18 bases between. CDR3 length: 13 amino acids. CDR3 loop: CASGDIGGGGYTF. CDR3 bases: TGTGCCAGCGGAGATATAGGTGGAGGCGGCTACACCTTC.

The CDR3 region has the DNA TGCGCCAGCAGCCAAGGAGACAGTTCGTTACAGTACTTC. Translated, it gives CASSQGDSSLQYF. This chain connects TRBV4-3 to TRBJ2-7; weak D call: TRBD1 (5 bases). CDR1 is LGHNA, CDR2 YSLEER, per germline. The ends were cut back, 1 base at V and 10 bases at J, with 14 bases in the middle. CDR3 size: 13 residues.

The gene calls are TRBV10-2 and TRBJ1-1, with TRBD1 as a possible D gene (6 bases). Trimming cost V 2 bases and J 1 base, with 17 bases left between them. The germline CDR1 and CDR2 sequences are WSHSY and SAAADI. The CDR3 spans 17 residues. CDR3 residues: CASSEGRGLWRNTEAFF. In DNA form, the CDR3 reads TGCGCCAGCAGTGAGGGCAGGGGCCTCTGGAGGAACACTGAAGCTTTCTTT.

CDR3 in DNA: TGTGCCAGCAGCGAATCTAGCGGGGAGTTCTTC. This translates into CASSESSGEFF. The chain combines TRBV11-2 with TRBJ2-1; 9 nucleotides line up with TRBD2. The germline CDR1 and CDR2 sequences are SGHAT and FQNNGV. CDR3 length equals 11 residues. Unmatched junction bases numbered 4, after V lost 5 bases and J lost 14 bases.

The chain combines TRBV7-2 with TRBJ2-2; D unresolved. CDR1 and CDR2 from the germline V gene are SGHTA and FQGNSA. V lost 5 bases and J lost 0, with 7 bases in between. The CDR3 sequence is 14 residues long. The CDR3 loop reads CASSRGANTGELFF. The CDR3 DNA follows: TGTGCCAGCAGCCGAGGCGCGAACACCGGGGAGCTGTTTTTT.

The chain employs TRBV2 and TRBJ1-2, with 9 bases that match TRBD1. Germline-derived CDR1 and CDR2 are SNHLY and FYNNEI. J gave up 8 bases and V 7 bases, and 5 bases lay outside the gene matches. The CDR3 loop spans 12 amino acids. The CDR3 bases are TGTGCCAGCACGACGGACAGGGGCGGCTACACCTTC. Translation: CASTTDRGGYTF.